This T cell receptor (beta chain) was identified in a study of PD-1 blockade in classical Hodgkin lymphoma. General study points: Newly diagnosed patients reportedly had lower baseline TCR diversity than healthy donors. Diversity in CD4+ TCRs, unlike that measured in CD8+ TCRs, had risen significantly by C4D1. Anyone who began nivolumab under 1 year after ASCT was excluded.

Brentuximab vedotin exposure varied among the patients, all of whom had relapsed after autologous stem cell transplantation. This clone appeared once. The antigen remains unidentified. The germline V gene encodes CDR1 LNHDA and CDR2 SQIVND (reference sequence). Deletions cut 7 bases from V and 2 bases from J, with 13 bases between. The length of the CDR3 is 14 residues. Data came from immunoSEQ multiplex PCR; TCRdb stores just in-frame clones and leaves some out. In the table there are some 150,000 clones, around 73% of which are singletons. The sequence derives from a human donor with classical Hodgkin lymphoma. Sequenced here: peripheral blood mononuclear cells (PBMCs), sampled before the second cycle of nivolumab. J is TRBJ2-3 and V is TRBV19, with D possibly called TRBD1 or TRBD2 (6 bases each). CDR3 sequence: CASTLRGVTDTQYF. Here the CDR3 DNA reads TGTGCCAGTACCCTAAGGGGGGTCACAGATACGCAGTATTTT.